The rows below give T cell receptor beta chains drawn from one sample of a study of T cell responses to AZD1222 COVID-19 vaccine. Using immunoSEQ multiplex PCR, the repertoire was profiled, and TCRdb retains in-frame clones only, with some absent. The data show about 150,000 clones, about 92% seen once. Source: peripheral blood, taken on day 0 of AZD1222 vaccination. These receptors originate from an adult in good health. Each CDR3 is given with its conserved first and last residue. Fields, in order: clone size, V gene, D gene, J gene, CDR3 protein, CDR3 DNA. D genes are given only for firm matches. Clone size is shown for a subset of rows, as once, few, many or a class of expanded clone.

clone_size: -
v_call: TRBV28
d_call: TRBD1
j_call: TRBJ1-1
cdr3_aa: CASSLGGQGNTEAFF
cdr3_nt: TGTGCCAGCAGTTTAGGGGGACAGGGGAACACTGAAGCTTTCTTT

clone_size: -
v_call: TRBV5-1
d_call: -
j_call: TRBJ2-3
cdr3_aa: CASSQDPNTDTQYF
cdr3_nt: TGCGCCAGCAGCCAAGACCCGAACACAGATACGCAGTATTTT

clone_size: -
v_call: TRBV7-9
d_call: -
j_call: TRBJ2-2
cdr3_aa: CASSFRRGRETGELFF
cdr3_nt: TGTGCCAGCAGCTTCAGGAGGGGCAGGGAGACCGGGGAGCTGTTTTTT

clone_size: -
v_call: TRBV7-9
d_call: -
j_call: TRBJ2-6
cdr3_aa: CASSFRRDRRTGANVLTF
cdr3_nt: TGTGCCAGCAGCTTCCGGCGGGACAGACGGACCGGGGCCAACGTCCTGACTTTC

clone_size: -
v_call: TRBV11-1
d_call: -
j_call: TRBJ2-7
cdr3_aa: CASSLSGEQYF
cdr3_nt: TGTGCCAGCAGCTTATCTGGCGAGCAGTACTTC

clone_size: -
v_call: TRBV11-2
d_call: -
j_call: TRBJ2-1
cdr3_aa: CASSLVPAEPYNEQFF
cdr3_nt: TGTGCCAGCAGCTTAGTGCCGGCCGAACCCTACAATGAGCAGTTCTTC

clone_size: -
v_call: TRBV11-2
d_call: TRBD1
j_call: TRBJ1-2
cdr3_aa: CASSPPRTGSYGYTF
cdr3_nt: TGTGCCAGCAGCCCTCCACGGACAGGGAGCTATGGCTACACCTTC

clone_size: once
v_call: TRBV28
d_call: -
j_call: TRBJ1-5
cdr3_aa: CASSPARIRQPQHF
cdr3_nt: TGTGCCAGCAGTCCGGCCAGAATCCGTCAGCCCCAGCATTTT

clone_size: -
v_call: TRBV6-5
d_call: TRBD1
j_call: TRBJ1-1
cdr3_aa: CASMGQGIGTEAFF
cdr3_nt: TGTGCCAGCATGGGACAGGGGATAGGCACTGAAGCTTTCTTT

clone_size: -
v_call: TRBV3-1/TRBV3-2
d_call: -
j_call: TRBJ2-7
cdr3_aa: CASSLKAGYSDEQYF
cdr3_nt: TGTGCCAGCAGCCTAAAAGCAGGGTATTCGGACGAGCAGTACTTC

clone_size: -
v_call: TRBV28
d_call: -
j_call: TRBJ1-4
cdr3_aa: CASSLQTATWEKLFF
cdr3_nt: TGTGCCAGCAGTTTGCAGACAGCGACGTGGGAAAAACTGTTTTTT

clone_size: once
v_call: TRBV9
d_call: -
j_call: TRBJ1-2
cdr3_aa: CASHDVRGAVGSGYTF
cdr3_nt: TGTGCCAGCCATGATGTAAGGGGCGCCGTCGGGAGTGGCTACACCTTC

clone_size: -
v_call: TRBV7-2
d_call: -
j_call: TRBJ1-1
cdr3_aa: CASSLGRTEAFF
cdr3_nt: TGTGCCAGCAGCTTGGGTCGAACTGAAGCTTTCTTT

clone_size: once
v_call: TRBV7-2
d_call: -
j_call: TRBJ1-4
cdr3_aa: CASSLGHRGGEKLFF
cdr3_nt: TGTGCCAGCAGCTTGGGACATAGGGGCGGGGAAAAACTGTTTTTT

clone_size: -
v_call: TRBV19
d_call: -
j_call: TRBJ1-1
cdr3_aa: CASSIAGRGGTEAFF
cdr3_nt: TGTGCCAGTAGTATAGCAGGCAGGGGTGGCACTGAAGCTTTCTTT

clone_size: once
v_call: TRBV5-1
d_call: -
j_call: TRBJ2-3
cdr3_aa: CASSPGVTDTQYF
cdr3_nt: TGCGCCAGCAGTCCAGGGGTGACAGATACGCAGTATTTT

clone_size: -
v_call: TRBV7-3
d_call: -
j_call: TRBJ1-1
cdr3_aa: CASRRQANTEAFF
cdr3_nt: TGTGCCAGCAGAAGACAGGCGAACACTGAAGCTTTCTTT

clone_size: -
v_call: TRBV3-1/TRBV3-2
d_call: -
j_call: TRBJ1-2
cdr3_aa: CASSLNGGNYGYTF
cdr3_nt: TGTGCCAGCAGCCTAAACGGAGGGAACTATGGCTACACCTTC

clone_size: -
v_call: TRBV18
d_call: -
j_call: TRBJ1-3
cdr3_aa: CASSPPGAGPGSGNTIYF
cdr3_nt: TGTGCCAGCTCACCACCCGGTGCAGGCCCCGGCTCTGGAAACACCATATATTTT

clone_size: -
v_call: TRBV4-1
d_call: -
j_call: TRBJ2-1
cdr3_aa: CASRSQDSNYNEQFF
cdr3_nt: TGCGCCAGCAGGTCACAGGACTCAAACTACAATGAGCAGTTCTTC

clone_size: -
v_call: TRBV4-1
d_call: -
j_call: TRBJ2-6
cdr3_aa: CASSLYGANVLTF
cdr3_nt: TGCGCCAGCAGCCTCTATGGGGCCAACGTCCTGACTTTC

clone_size: once
v_call: TRBV7-9
d_call: -
j_call: TRBJ2-5
cdr3_aa: CASSLWGTPMIAQYF
cdr3_nt: TGTGCCAGCAGCTTATGGGGGACCCCAATGATCGCCCAGTACTTC

clone_size: -
v_call: TRBV14
d_call: -
j_call: TRBJ1-2
cdr3_aa: CASSQDMSNYGYTF
cdr3_nt: TGTGCCAGCAGCCAAGATATGAGTAACTATGGCTACACCTTC